The following is a T cell receptor beta chain sequence with its context. The antigen this receptor binds is unknown. No base quality information exists; no much larger clone differs at one position. This record comes from a study of shared clonotypes between healthy human individuals (dated by TCRdb to 2019 to 2021). A note on the overall study: The cohort comprised a couple of women and three men aged 18 to 49 years. For each donor, three plates each were used for CD4 naive and CD4 memory, two plates were used for CD8 naive, and one plate was used for CD8 memory. Each donor's leukapheresis produced roughly between roughly 0.85 and 9.5 billion PBMCs. Blood TCR repertoires of about 5 healthy adults were deeply sequenced to estimate repertoire size and the extent of clonotype sharing between individuals. Libraries were prepared and TCR repertoires were sequenced by different laboratories using diverse techniques, in order to increase sequencing depth and limit assay-specific biases. What the work shows at the level of the full study, not this receptor alone: Sampling was restricted to blood, and TCR repertoires in tissue are likely to differ from TCR repertoires in blood. Naive subsets generally had larger estimated clonotype richness than memory subsets did. Pairwise subsampling indicated that sequencing depth was expected to affect the degree of clonotype sharing among donors. Compared with non-shared clonotypes, clonotypes shared by all four sorted-subset donors had higher generation probabilities. Across a handful of donors, about 5% of naive CD4, roughly 3.4% of naive CD8, approximately 2.5% of memory CD4, and roughly 0.41% of memory CD8 clonotypes were shared. The small number of donors limited the genetic and exposure-history diversity represented. Rarefaction of sorted-subset datasets indicated incomplete sequencing despite the large sequencing depth.

For the CD8 naive samples, CD45RO-negative cells were positively selected for CCR7, yielding a CD45RA+CCR7+ population from which TemRA cells were excluded. Donors were healthy HIV-negative adults with no recently reported acute infections or vaccinations. Only Caucasian adults living in Nashville, Tennessee, USA were represented among the donors. Blood was collected by leukapheresis, and PBMCs were isolated by Ficoll-Histopaque density gradient centrifugation and then cryopreserved in liquid nitrogen vapor phase. Purity and quantity of every magnetically sorted T cell population were checked by analytical flow cytometry. Genomic DNA was isolated from every sorted fraction and measured by UV absorbance on a Nanodrop 2000c. Using the deep immunoSEQ assay, TCR CDR3 regions were amplified from genomic DNA by multiplex PCR. Extracted genomic DNA from each cell subset was distributed evenly across all wells of several immunoSEQ 96-well plates, and each plate was treated as a replicate. For sorted subsets, about 200 ng genomic DNA, equal to approximately 30,000 T cell genomes, was loaded into each replicate PCR. The purified libraries were quantified using a Qubit 3.0 fluorometer, sized with a Bioanalyzer 2100, and then quantified again using the KAPA Library Quantification kit. Every immunoSEQ 96-well plate was sequenced on a separate single-read 150-cycle Illumina NextSeq 550 flow cell. The original methods were these. The immunoSEQ output contained only junctional sequences without quality scores, so filtering could not match that applied to full-length reads. Sequences were annotated with PyIR, a Python wrapper for IgBLAST v1.9, using IMGT germline references to assign V/J genes and CDR3. Any read was removed if the V/J assignment was weak (E-value above 1e-6), the CDR3 was missing, or the read contained stop codons, out-of-frame junctions, or ambiguous translated residues. V3J clonotypes were defined by identical inferred V gene, J gene, and CDR3 amino acid sequence. Percentage overlap between repertoires was calculated by dividing the number of shared unique clonotypes by the size of the smaller repertoire. Repertoire richness was assessed with RTK rarefaction, the Chao1 estimator, and Recon v2.1 estimates of unobserved clonotypes. OLGA was used to compute generation probabilities for all TCRbeta clonotypes that the gDNA method yielded from a handful of donors. In TCRdb, the immuneACCESS table is reduced to in-frame sequences with V and J assigned. These tables do not hold every clone; where another copy was compared, an unresolved V gene accounts for under half, and the others remain unexplained. Clone size and the V and J calls come from that table; the DNA yielded D and trimming. The sample profile shows around 650,000 clones; around 96% of them were found once. The ten largest clones represent approximately 0.1% of the sample.

V loses 3 bases of germline sequence and J loses 3 bases, and the interval between the two ends is 7 bases. The germline V gene yields MNHNS for CDR1 and SASEGT for CDR2. Measured from the cysteine to the phenylalanine, the CDR3 is 13 residues long. The read is trimmed to its CDR3 DNA, 39 bases read in frame from base 1. The sequenced sample consisted of naive CD8+ T cells sorted from blood. The cell subset or site label of this sample denotes: CD45RA+CCR7+. This receptor chain uses TRBV6-1 and TRBJ2-3, with the D segment identity uncertain. The sequence came from a woman aged 25 to 39 in good health. The DNA reads TGTGCCAGCAGTGACAGCCTAACAGATACGCAGTATTTT. This sequence encodes CASSDSLTDTQYF.